The T cell receptor beta chain described here comes from a study of technical replicates of blood from several donors. The germline gives CDR1 SEHNR, CDR2 FQNEAQ (reference sequence). V was trimmed by 8 bases and J by 10 bases, leaving 14 bases between them. This CDR3 spans 11 amino acids. Produced via immunoSEQ multiplex PCR; TCRdb's table is partial and in-frame only. The data hold 60,000 to 80,000 clones, with nearly 90% observed a single time. This TCR was sampled from a human donor in good health. Some clones in this sample may be carry-over from other donors' samples. The V and J genes are TRBV7-9 and TRBJ1-1; D is perhaps TRBD1 (6 bases). The sample taken for sequencing was PBMCs. Written as DNA, the CDR3 is TGTGCCAGCCACAGGGAAGGGGGAGCTTTCTTT. This sequence encodes CASHREGGAFF.